This TCR beta chain was retrieved from a study of blood T cell repertoires in COVID-19. About the study: Samples came from the United States, Italy and Spain, spanning acute and convalescent COVID-19. In each case, the material was cDNA or gDNA derived from T cells, B-cell-depleted T cells, or PBMCs.

Under the authors' procedure: Estimation of nucleated cell counts relied on the amplification of reference gene primers. Produced via immunoSEQ multiplex PCR; TCRdb's table is partial and in-frame only. The DNA was the basis for D and trimming; V, J and clone size are from that table. The sample has 150,000 to 200,000 clones; roughly 76% are singletons. Recruited during active infection, patients (from Seattle) were subsequently followed longitudinally. The CDR3 length is 14 residues. Trimming took 6 bases from V and 2 from J; bases not matched to a gene: 4. Germline V CDR1 and CDR2: SNHLY, FYNNEI. The J gene is TRBJ1-3, the V gene TRBV2; 7 bases align to TRBD1. The TCR was taken from an elderly woman with COVID-19, enrolled during active disease. Specimen: peripheral blood. The CDR3 sequence: CASSDRAAGNTIYF. The CDR3 nucleotides read TGTGCCAGCAGCGACAGGGCCGCTGGAAACACCATATATTTT.